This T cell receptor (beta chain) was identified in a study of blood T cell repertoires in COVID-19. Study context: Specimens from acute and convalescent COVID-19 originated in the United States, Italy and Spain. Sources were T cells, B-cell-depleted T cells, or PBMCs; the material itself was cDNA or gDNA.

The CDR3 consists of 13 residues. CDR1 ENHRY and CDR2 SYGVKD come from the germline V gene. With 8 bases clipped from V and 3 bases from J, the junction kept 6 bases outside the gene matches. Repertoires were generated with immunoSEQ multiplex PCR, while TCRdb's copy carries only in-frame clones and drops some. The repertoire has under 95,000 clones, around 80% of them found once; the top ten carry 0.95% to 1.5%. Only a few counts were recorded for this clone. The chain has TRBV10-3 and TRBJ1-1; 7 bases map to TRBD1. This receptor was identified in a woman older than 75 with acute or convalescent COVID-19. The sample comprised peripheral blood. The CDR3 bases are TGTGCCATCGGACAGGCTTCACACACTGAAGCTTTCTTT. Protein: CAIGQASHTEAFF.